A selection of T cell receptor beta chains follows, all from one sample in a study of CD8+ T cells in alopecia areata. Sequenced by immunoSEQ multiplex PCR; TCRdb stores in-frame clones only, minus some. The table includes over 100,000 clones, more than 40% detected once. The specimen comprised CD8+ T cells sorted from blood, sampled at week 0. The receptors were sampled from a human donor with alopecia areata. CDR3s include the opening cysteine and the closing phenylalanine or tryptophan. Fields, in order: J gene, V gene, D gene, clone size, CDR3 protein, CDR3 DNA. The D gene is left open where the match is weak. Clone size appears in some rows only: once, few, many, or a class for an expanded clone.

TRBJ2-3	TRBV7-2	-	few	CASVPRGSTDTQYF	TGTGCCAGCGTTCCACGGGGTTCCACAGATACGCAGTATTTT
TRBJ1-4	TRBV30	-	-	CAWSRSNEKLFF	TGTGCCTGGAGTCGGAGTAATGAAAAACTGTTTTTT
TRBJ1-2	TRBV27	-	few	CASSSEVTSYGYTF	TGTGCCAGCAGTTCGGAGGTGACGTCCTATGGCTACACCTTC
TRBJ2-1	TRBV25-1	-	-	CASSATGWGNEQFF	TGTGCCAGCAGTGCAACAGGGTGGGGAAATGAGCAGTTCTTC
TRBJ2-1	TRBV5-1	TRBD2	-	CASSPRQGRAEQFF	TGCGCCAGCAGCCCGCGGCAAGGGAGGGCCGAGCAGTTCTTC
TRBJ2-1	TRBV2	-	few	CASSPSPSGPYNEQFF	TGTGCCAGCAGTCCCTCCCCCAGCGGTCCCTACAATGAGCAGTTCTTC
TRBJ2-2	TRBV19	-	-	CASSIRPIGTTLNTGELFF	TGTGCCAGTAGTATTCGGCCTATCGGGACAACTCTGAACACCGGGGAGCTGTTTTTT
TRBJ2-1	TRBV5-1	-	few	CASSPLGGQGYNEQFF	TGCGCCAGCAGCCCACTAGGTGGGCAGGGTTACAATGAGCAGTTCTTC
TRBJ2-2	TRBV29-1	-	once	CSVERRGGRGTGELFF	TGCAGCGTTGAGAGGAGGGGTGGAAGAGGCACCGGGGAGCTGTTTTTT
TRBJ2-3	TRBV2	-	-	CASSRFRRADTQYF	TGTGCCAGCAGTCGATTCAGGAGGGCAGATACGCAGTATTTT
TRBJ2-7	TRBV10-3	TRBD1	few	CAISDGTGGFRSYEQYF	TGTGCCATCAGTGATGGGACAGGGGGCTTTAGATCCTACGAGCAGTACTTC
TRBJ2-5	TRBV4-1	-	-	CASSLRDGGLETQYF	TGCGCCAGCAGCCTCCGGGATGGCGGTCTAGAGACCCAGTACTTC
TRBJ2-7	TRBV5-1	-	-	CASSGTSYSEQYF	TGCGCCAGCAGCGGGACCTCCTACTCCGAGCAGTACTTC
TRBJ2-1	TRBV5-6	-	few	CASSLQGNEQFF	TGTGCCAGCAGCTTACAGGGAAATGAGCAGTTCTTC
TRBJ2-5	TRBV9	TRBD2	-	CASSVFGGEIQETQYF	TGTGCCAGCAGCGTATTCGGGGGGGAAATCCAAGAGACCCAGTACTTC
TRBJ1-2	TRBV29-1	-	-	CSVDEGYGSPNYGYTF	TGCAGCGTTGACGAAGGGTATGGATCACCTAACTATGGCTACACCTTC
TRBJ2-5	TRBV6-1	-	-	CASSVNRGETQYF	TGTGCCAGCAGTGTAAACAGAGGGGAGACCCAGTACTTC
TRBJ1-5	TRBV4-1	-	-	CASSYRTDHQPQHF	TGCGCCAGCAGCTATAGGACAGATCATCAGCCCCAGCATTTT
TRBJ1-5	TRBV2	TRBD1	-	CASSDPRDRGMDQPQHF	TGTGCCAGCAGTGACCCCCGGGACAGGGGAATGGATCAGCCCCAGCATTTT
TRBJ2-7	TRBV19	TRBD2	-	CASSIDLELAGYYEQYF	TGTGCCAGTAGTATAGATCTGGAACTAGCGGGCTACTACGAGCAGTACTTC
TRBJ1-1	TRBV9	-	-	CASSVVMNTEAFF	TGTGCCAGCAGCGTAGTAATGAACACTGAAGCTTTCTTT
TRBJ1-5	TRBV18	TRBD1	-	CASSPEEGAQPQHF	TGTGCCAGCTCACCAGAAGAGGGGGCGCAGCCCCAGCATTTT
TRBJ2-5	TRBV10-3	TRBD2	-	CAISETSGLQETQYF	TGTGCCATCAGTGAGACTAGCGGCCTCCAAGAGACCCAGTACTTC
TRBJ1-5	TRBV7-6	-	-	CASSFDSNQPQHF	TGTGCCAGCAGCTTCGATAGCAATCAGCCCCAGCATTTT
TRBJ1-2	TRBV11-2	-	-	CASSHRRGDGYTF	TGTGCCAGCAGCCACCGCCGCGGGGATGGCTACACCTTC
TRBJ2-7	TRBV29-1	-	-	CSVEVWTDRFYEQYF	TGCAGCGTTGAAGTGTGGACAGATAGATTCTACGAGCAGTACTTC
TRBJ1-6	TRBV5-1	-	-	CASSRDRPLRYSPLHF	TGCGCCAGCAGCCGGGACCGTCCACTCCGGTATTCACCCCTCCACTTT
TRBJ2-1	TRBV29-1	-	few	CSVEVVSEQFF	TGCAGCGTTGAGGTCGTATCGGAGCAGTTCTTC
TRBJ2-3	TRBV6-5	-	-	CASSYSGKADTQYF	TGTGCCAGCAGTTACTCAGGGAAGGCAGATACGCAGTATTTT
TRBJ1-1	TRBV29-1	TRBD1	few	CSVEGTGGRVTEAFF	TGCAGCGTTGAGGGGACAGGCGGCAGGGTCACTGAAGCTTTCTTT
TRBJ2-7	TRBV29-1	-	few	CSVGGFYEQYF	TGCAGCGTTGGAGGGTTCTACGAGCAGTACTTC
TRBJ1-1	TRBV5-6	-	few	CASSLGHMNTEAFF	TGTGCCAGCAGCTTGGGACACATGAACACTGAAGCTTTCTTT
TRBJ2-5	TRBV4-1	TRBD1	few	CASSPDREETQYF	TGCGCCAGCAGCCCGGACAGGGAAGAGACCCAGTACTTC
TRBJ2-1	TRBV2	-	-	CASSEEEGPYNEQFF	TGTGCCAGCAGTGAAGAGGAGGGACCTTACAATGAGCAGTTCTTC
TRBJ1-2	TRBV6-5	-	-	CASSYSTGASSGYTF	TGTGCCAGCAGTTACTCGACCGGGGCCTCGAGTGGCTACACCTTC
TRBJ2-7	TRBV6-5	TRBD1	once	CASIRQGKDSYEQYF	TGTGCCAGCATTAGACAGGGTAAGGACTCCTACGAGCAGTACTTC
TRBJ2-3	TRBV25-1	-	-	CASSERNTDTQYF	TGTGCCAGCAGTGAAAGGAACACAGATACGCAGTATTTT
TRBJ1-2	TRBV6-1	-	-	CASSENGGYTF	TGTGCCAGCAGTGAAAACGGTGGCTACACCTTC
TRBJ2-7	TRBV29-1	-	-	CSVESGFHEQYF	TGCAGCGTTGAATCTGGGTTCCACGAGCAGTACTTC
TRBJ2-7	TRBV7-9	-	-	CASSLVPSEQYF	TGTGCCAGCAGCTTAGTTCCCTCCGAGCAGTACTTC
TRBJ1-1	TRBV30	-	few	CAYGANTEAFF	TGTGCTTACGGGGCGAACACTGAAGCTTTCTTT
TRBJ1-1	TRBV27	TRBD1	-	CASSHHRGRDTEAFF	TGTGCCAGCAGTCACCACAGGGGACGGGACACTGAAGCTTTCTTT
TRBJ2-7	TRBV5-1	TRBD1	-	CASSLETGTYEQYF	TGCGCCAGCAGCTTGGAGACAGGGACCTACGAGCAGTACTTC
TRBJ1-2	TRBV13	-	once	CASSPRRDYGYTF	TGTGCCAGCAGCCCGAGGAGGGACTATGGCTACACCTTC
TRBJ2-1	TRBV25-1	-	-	CASSVGEGGYNEQFF	TGTGCCAGCAGCGTTGGCGAGGGAGGATACAATGAGCAGTTCTTC
TRBJ2-6	TRBV29-1	TRBD2	-	CSVLVSYLPGGTNVLTF	TGCAGCGTTCTCGTGTCGTATTTGCCCGGGGGGACCAACGTCCTGACTTTC
TRBJ1-6	TRBV27	-	few	CASSFVGQKNSPLHF	TGTGCCAGCAGTTTCGTAGGACAGAAGAATTCACCCCTCCACTTT
TRBJ2-7	TRBV6-5	TRBD2	few	CASSYSSGETSYEQYF	TGTGCCAGCAGTTACTCTAGCGGGGAAACCTCCTACGAGCAGTACTTC
TRBJ2-7	TRBV7-9	-	many	CASSVGDVREQYF	TGTGCCAGCAGCGTCGGAGACGTCCGCGAGCAGTACTTC
TRBJ2-3	TRBV30	TRBD2	few	CAWSVRVRAGGSTDTQYF	TGTGCCTGGAGTGTACGCGTGAGAGCGGGGGGCAGCACAGATACGCAGTATTTT
TRBJ1-2	TRBV6-5	-	few	CASSPTSLYGYTF	TGTGCCAGCAGTCCCACGAGTCTCTATGGCTACACCTTC
TRBJ2-7	TRBV29-1	TRBD2	-	CSVSGGAREQYF	TGCAGCGTTAGCGGGGGGGCCCGCGAGCAGTACTTC
TRBJ2-5	TRBV27	-	-	CASSPHSGSPERGTQYF	TGTGCCAGCAGTCCCCACTCGGGCAGTCCAGAAAGGGGGACCCAGTACTTC